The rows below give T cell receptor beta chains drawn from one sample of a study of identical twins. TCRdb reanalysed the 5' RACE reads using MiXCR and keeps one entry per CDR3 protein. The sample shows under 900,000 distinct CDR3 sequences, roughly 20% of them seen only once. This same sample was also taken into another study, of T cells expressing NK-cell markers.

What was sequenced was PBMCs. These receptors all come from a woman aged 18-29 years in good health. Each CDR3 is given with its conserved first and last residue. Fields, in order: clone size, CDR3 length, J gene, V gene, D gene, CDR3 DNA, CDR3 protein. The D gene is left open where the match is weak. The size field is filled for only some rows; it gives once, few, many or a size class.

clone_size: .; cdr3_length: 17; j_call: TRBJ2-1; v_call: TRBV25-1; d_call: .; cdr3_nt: TGTGCCAGCAGTGAATTCAAGGTGGGACTCGACTACAATGAGCAGTTCTTC; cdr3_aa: CASSEFKVGLDYNEQFF
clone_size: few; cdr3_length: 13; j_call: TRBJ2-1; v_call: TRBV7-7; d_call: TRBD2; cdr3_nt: TGTGCCAGCAGCTCACAGCGGGACCTTGAGCAGTTCTTC; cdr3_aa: CASSSQRDLEQFF
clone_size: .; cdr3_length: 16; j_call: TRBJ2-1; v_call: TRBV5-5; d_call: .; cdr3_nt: TGTGCCAGCAGCTCTATCAGGGGTTACCTAGGGAATGAGCAGTTCTTC; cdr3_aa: CASSSIRGYLGNEQFF
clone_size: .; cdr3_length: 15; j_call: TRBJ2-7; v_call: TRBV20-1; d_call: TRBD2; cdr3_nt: TGCAGTGCTGGCGACGCTAGCGGGAGGTTCTACGAGCAGTACTTC; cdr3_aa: CSAGDASGRFYEQYF
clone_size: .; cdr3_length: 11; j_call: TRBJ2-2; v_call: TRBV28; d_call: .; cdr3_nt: TGTGCCAGCAGTCCAAACCTGCGGCTGTTTTTT; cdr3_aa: CASSPNLRLFF
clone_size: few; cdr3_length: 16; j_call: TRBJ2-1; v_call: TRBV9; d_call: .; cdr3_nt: TGTGCCAGCAGCGTGGGGGGCGGCGGATCCTACAATGAGCAGTTCTTC; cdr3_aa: CASSVGGGGSYNEQFF
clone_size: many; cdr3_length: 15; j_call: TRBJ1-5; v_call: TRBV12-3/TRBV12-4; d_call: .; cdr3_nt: TGTGCCAGCAGTCCCTCGGGACGGTGGGATCAGCCCCAGCATTTT; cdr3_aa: CASSPSGRWDQPQHF
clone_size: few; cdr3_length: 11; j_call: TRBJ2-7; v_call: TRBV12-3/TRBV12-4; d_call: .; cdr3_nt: TGTGCCAGCAGTTTCGCCCACGAGCAGTACTTC; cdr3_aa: CASSFAHEQYF
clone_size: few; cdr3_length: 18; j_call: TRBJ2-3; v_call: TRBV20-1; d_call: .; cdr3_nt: TGCAGTGCTAGGGGACTCCCCAGTTGGGACGAGTATGCAGATACGCAGTATTTT; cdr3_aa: CSARGLPSWDEYADTQYF
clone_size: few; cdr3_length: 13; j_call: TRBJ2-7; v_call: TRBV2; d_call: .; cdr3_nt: TGTGCCAGCAGAGGGACCTCAACCTACGAGCAGTACTTC; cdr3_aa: CASRGTSTYEQYF
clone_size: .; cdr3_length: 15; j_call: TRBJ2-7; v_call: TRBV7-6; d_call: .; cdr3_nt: TGTGCCAGCAGCCCCGGGACTCAGATACACTACGAGCAGTACTTC; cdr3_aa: CASSPGTQIHYEQYF
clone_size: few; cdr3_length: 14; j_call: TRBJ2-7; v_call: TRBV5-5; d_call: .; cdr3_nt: TGTGCCAGCAGTCGAACGGGCCAAACCTACGAGCAGTACTTC; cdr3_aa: CASSRTGQTYEQYF
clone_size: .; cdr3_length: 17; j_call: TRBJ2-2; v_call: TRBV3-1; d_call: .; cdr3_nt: TGTGCCAGCAGCCAAGCCTCCGGGACCGCTACCACCGGGGAGCTGTTTTTT; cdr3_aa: CASSQASGTATTGELFF
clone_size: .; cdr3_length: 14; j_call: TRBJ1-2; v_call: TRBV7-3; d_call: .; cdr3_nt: TGTGCCAGCAGCTTAGGGGGGGCTAAGGATGGCTACACCTTC; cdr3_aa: CASSLGGAKDGYTF
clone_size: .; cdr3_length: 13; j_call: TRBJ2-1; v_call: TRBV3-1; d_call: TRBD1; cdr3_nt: TGTGCCAGCAGGGGACAGGGGGCGACTGAGCAGTTCTTC; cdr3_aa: CASRGQGATEQFF
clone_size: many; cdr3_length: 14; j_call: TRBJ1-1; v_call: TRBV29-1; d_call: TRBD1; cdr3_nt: TGCAGCGCTCGGACAGGGACGGCGAACACTGAAGCTTTCTTT; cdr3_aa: CSARTGTANTEAFF
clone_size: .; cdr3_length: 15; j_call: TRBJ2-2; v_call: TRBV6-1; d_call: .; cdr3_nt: TGTGCCAGCAGTGAAGCTTCCGGCTATGTCGGGGAGCTGTTTTTT; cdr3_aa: CASSEASGYVGELFF
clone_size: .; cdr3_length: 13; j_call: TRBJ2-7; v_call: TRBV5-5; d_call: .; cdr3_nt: TGTGCCAGCAGCCAAGGACCGACCTACGAGCAGTACTTC; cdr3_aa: CASSQGPTYEQYF
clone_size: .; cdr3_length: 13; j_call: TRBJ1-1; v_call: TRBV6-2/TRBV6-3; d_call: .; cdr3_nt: TGTGCCAGCAGTCTCACAGGGCCCACTGAAGCTTTCTTT; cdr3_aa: CASSLTGPTEAFF
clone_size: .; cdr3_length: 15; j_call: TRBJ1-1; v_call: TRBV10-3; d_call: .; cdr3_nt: TGTGCCATCAGTGGGCAGGGGATTCTATACACTGAAGCTTTCTTT; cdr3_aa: CAISGQGILYTEAFF
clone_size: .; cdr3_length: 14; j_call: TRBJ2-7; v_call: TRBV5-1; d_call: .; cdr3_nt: TGCGCCAGCAGCTTGGTCTGGACAGCCTACGAGCAGTACTTC; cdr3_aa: CASSLVWTAYEQYF
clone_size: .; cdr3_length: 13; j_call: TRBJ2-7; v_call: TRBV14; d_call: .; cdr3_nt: TGTGCCAGCAGCAAAAACGGAGCTTCCGAGCAGTACTTC; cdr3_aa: CASSKNGASEQYF
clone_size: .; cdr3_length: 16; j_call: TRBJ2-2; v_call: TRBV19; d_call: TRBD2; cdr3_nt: TGTGCCAGTAGTATAAGTAGCGGGAGGAACACCGGGGAGCTGTTTTTT; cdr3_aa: CASSISSGRNTGELFF
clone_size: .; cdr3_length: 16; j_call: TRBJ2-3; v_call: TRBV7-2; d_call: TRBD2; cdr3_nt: TGTGCCAGCAGACCCCTCACTAGCGGGGAGGGAGATACGCAGTATTTT; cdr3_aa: CASRPLTSGEGDTQYF
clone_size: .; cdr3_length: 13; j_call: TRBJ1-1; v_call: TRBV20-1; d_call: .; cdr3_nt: TGCAGTGCTAGCCCGACAATGAACACTGAAGCTTTCTTT; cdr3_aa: CSASPTMNTEAFF
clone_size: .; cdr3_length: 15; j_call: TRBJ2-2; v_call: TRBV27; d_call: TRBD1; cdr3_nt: TGTGCCAGCAGTCTCAGGGGGCTAGGCACCGGGGAGCTGTTTTTT; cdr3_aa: CASSLRGLGTGELFF
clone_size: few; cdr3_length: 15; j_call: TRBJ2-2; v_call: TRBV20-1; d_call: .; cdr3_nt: TGCAGTGCTAGTTCACAACGGACAGTTACCGGGGAGCTGTTTTTT; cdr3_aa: CSASSQRTVTGELFF
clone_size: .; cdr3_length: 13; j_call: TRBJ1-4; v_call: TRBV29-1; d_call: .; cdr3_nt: TGCAGCGTTGCGTGGCAGGGGAATGAAAAACTGTTTTTT; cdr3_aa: CSVAWQGNEKLFF
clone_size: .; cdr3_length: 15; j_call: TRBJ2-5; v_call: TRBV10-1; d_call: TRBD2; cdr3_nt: TGCGCCAGCAGCGCCTCGGCGGGGGGATCGGAGACCCAGTACTTC; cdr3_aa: CASSASAGGSETQYF
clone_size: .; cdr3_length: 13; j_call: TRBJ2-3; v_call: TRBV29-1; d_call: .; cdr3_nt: TGCAGCGTTGCCCCGGGGAGCACAGATACGCAGTATTTT; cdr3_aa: CSVAPGSTDTQYF
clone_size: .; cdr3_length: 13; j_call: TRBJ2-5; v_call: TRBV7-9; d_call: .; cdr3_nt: TGTGCCAGCAGCTTCGCTAAACAAGAGACCCAGTACTTC; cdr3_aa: CASSFAKQETQYF
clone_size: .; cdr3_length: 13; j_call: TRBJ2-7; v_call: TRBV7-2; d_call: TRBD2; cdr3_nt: TGTGCCAGCAGCTTTAGCGGGAGGTACGAGCAGTACTTC; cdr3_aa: CASSFSGRYEQYF
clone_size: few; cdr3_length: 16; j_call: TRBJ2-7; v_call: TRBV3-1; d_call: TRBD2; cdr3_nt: TGTGCCAGCAGCCTCCCCGGGACTAGCGGTTCCTACGAGCAGTACTTC; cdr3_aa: CASSLPGTSGSYEQYF